The 23 T cell receptor beta chains below come from one sample, sequenced in a study of cytomegalovirus exposure and HLA in healthy donors. Generated by immunoSEQ multiplex PCR, the TCRdb table keeps only in-frame clones and is missing some. Among about 170,000 clones listed, around 96% were seen once. Sample: PBMCs. Source of these receptors: a woman between 18 and 29 years old in good health and CMV-seronegative.

The chain uses TRBV28 and TRBJ1-2; tentative D call: TRBD1 (6 bases). Germline V gene lookup returns CDR1 MDHEN and CDR2 SYDVKM. V lost 4 bases and J lost 4, with 19 bases in between. The length of the CDR3 is 16 residues. Written as DNA, the CDR3 is TGTGCCAGCAGTTCCATTACCCCGACAGGCCTCTATGGCTACACCTTC. Residues: CASSSITPTGLYGYTF.

In regard to this clone: Germline is not matched at one junction end, which may reflect a read error. The chain couples TRBV7-3 to TRBJ2-3; 14 positions match TRBD2. The CDR3 consists of 17 residues. Germline CDR1 SGHTA, CDR2 FQGTGA. The CDR3 nucleotides are TGTGCCAGCAGCGTAACAGGGACTAGCGGGGGTGGAGATACGCAGTATTTT. It is translated as CASSVTGTSGGGDTQYF.

The CDR3: CASSPGAGELNEQYF. CDR3 nucleotides: TGTGCCAGCTCACCGGGGGCAGGGGAATTGAACGAGCAGTACTTC. The chain links TRBV18 to TRBJ2-7; D is possibly TRBD1 (6 bases). Per the germline V gene, CDR1 is KGHSH and CDR2 is LQKENI. Trimming shortened V by 3 bases and J by 5 bases, and 17 bases separated the two germline ends. The CDR3 loop spans 15 amino acids.

The chain is built from TRBV6-5 and TRBJ2-7; D might be TRBD2 (5 bases). CDR3 length equals 13 residues. Germline CDR1 reads MNHEY; CDR2 reads SVGAGI. The germline V and J ends were trimmed by 2 bases and 5 bases, with 10 bases remaining between them. CDR3 protein: CASSYEAGNEQYF. The CDR3 coding sequence is TGTGCCAGCAGTTACGAGGCGGGCAACGAGCAGTACTTC.

This clone was detected only once. This chain uses TRBV9 with TRBJ2-1; 14 positions agree with TRBD2. Germline lookup yields CDR1 SGDLS and CDR2 YYNGEE. The V segment lost 3 bases and the J segment 6 bases; nucleotides outside the gene matches: 2. There are 15 residues in the CDR3. The CDR3 region is CASSATSGGANEQFF. CDR3 nucleotides: TGTGCCAGCAGCGCGACTAGCGGGGGGGCCAATGAGCAGTTCTTC. The full variable domain, with the rest looked up from reference TRBV9 and TRBJ2-1, is DSGVTQTPKHLITATGQRVTLRCSPRSGDLSVYWYQQSLDQGLQFLIQYYNGEERAKGNILERFSAQQFPDLHSELNLSSLELGDSALYFCASSATSGGANEQFFGPGTRLTVL.

This clone was found once. This chain connects TRBV4-2 to TRBJ1-4, with 10 bases matching TRBD1. The CDR3 sequence is 19 residues long. Germline V CDR1 and CDR2: LGHNA, YNFKEQ. V was pared by 1 base and J by 6 bases, with 14 bases of the junction left unmatched. The CDR3 nucleotides are TGTGCCAGCAGCCAAGCAACCTATGGGACAGGGGAGAGTTATGAAAAACTGTTTTTT. It specifies CASSQATYGTGESYEKLFF.

This clone came up once. The chain employs TRBV14 and TRBJ2-3, with TRBD2 matching 10 bases. Unmatched junction bases numbered 3, after V lost 5 bases and J lost 4 bases. The CDR3 consists of 14 residues. Germline V lookup: CDR1 SGHDN, CDR2 FVKESK. The CDR3 DNA sequence: TGTGCCAGCAGCATAGCGGGGGGTCCAGATACGCAGTATTTT. The encoded protein is CASSIAGGPDTQYF.

This sequence joins TRBV2 and TRBJ1-4; 9 positions match TRBD1. After removal of 3 bases from V and 8 bases from J, the junction contained 7 bases not matched to a gene. Germline V gene lookup returns CDR1 SNHLY and CDR2 FYNNEI. The length of the CDR3 is 15 residues. In nucleotides, the CDR3 is TGTGCCAGCAGTGATGGACAGGGGAGTTTGGAAAAACTGTTTTTT. Encoded protein: CASSDGQGSLEKLFF.

The chain recombines TRBV25-1 with TRBJ1-6; 7 bases align to TRBD1. J was trimmed by 7 bases and V by 1 base; bases with no gene match: 13. Per the germline V gene, CDR1 is MGHDK and CDR2 is SYGVNS. The CDR3 consists of 18 residues. In DNA form, the CDR3 reads TGTGCCAGCAGTGAATCCTCGATCAGGACAGGTCTGAATTCACCCCTCCACTTT. It encodes CASSESSIRTGLNSPLHF.

V is TRBV2 and J is TRBJ2-3; 7 bases line up with TRBD2. The germline CDR1 and CDR2 sequences are SNHLY and FYNNEI. The CDR3 is 14 amino acids. The J segment lost 3 bases and the V segment lost 7 bases, leaving 7 bases of the junction unmatched. The CDR3 coding sequence is TGTGCCAGCAAATTAACGGGGGGAACAGATACGCAGTATTTT. Protein: CASKLTGGTDTQYF.

The V call is TRBV6-1, the J call TRBJ1-1, with 9 bases fitting TRBD1. Germline assignment: CDR1 MNHNS and CDR2 SASEGT. This CDR3 contains 14 residues. Germline trimming cut 7 bases from V and 1 base from J; bases unmatched to any gene: 4. The CDR3 sequence: CASTWDRENTEAFF. The CDR3 DNA reads as TGTGCCAGCACCTGGGACAGGGAGAACACTGAAGCTTTCTTT.

This clone has a single count. V usage is TRBV30 and J usage is TRBJ1-5, with D perhaps matching TRBD1 (5 bases). Germline V gene data show CDR1 as GTSNPN and CDR2 as SVGIG (reference sequence). The CDR3 has 15 amino acids. Trimming cost V 5 bases and J 0 bases, with 14 bases left between them. CDR3 protein: CAWSPGVGSNQPQHF. The CDR3 DNA sequence: TGTGCCTGGTCCCCGGGGGTGGGTAGCAATCAGCCCCAGCATTTT.

The chain recombines TRBV7-3 with TRBJ2-7, with 8 bases aligning to TRBD1. The ends lost 5 bases at V and 5 bases at J; junction bases unmatched: 2. Germline assignment: CDR1 SGHTA and CDR2 FQGTGA. The CDR3 loop spans 12 amino acids. DNA of the CDR3: TGTGCCAGCAGCCCGACAGGGGACGAGCAGTACTTC. Amino acids: CASSPTGDEQYF.

This chain connects TRBV15 to TRBJ2-7; TRBD2 matches 11 bases. The CDR3 extends over 15 amino acids. The V and J ends lost 3 bases and 5 bases, in that order; junction bases with no gene match: 6. The V gene's germline CDR1 is LNHNV and CDR2 YYDKDF (reference sequence). The CDR3 region has the DNA TGTGCCACCAGCAGGTCTAGCGGGGGGCTGAACGAGCAGTACTTC. This encodes CATSRSSGGLNEQYF. The full variable domain, completed using reference TRBV15 and TRBJ2-7, is DAMVIQNPRYQVTQFGKPVTLSCSQTLNHNVMYWYQQKSSQAPKLLFHYYDKDFNNEADTPDNFQSRRPNTSFCFLDIRSPGLGDTAMYLCATSRSSGGLNEQYFGPGTRLTVT.

The chain joins TRBV9 to TRBJ2-3; TRBD2 matches at 9 bases. CDR1 is SGDLS, CDR2 YYNGEE, per germline. The CDR3 consists of 16 residues. Trimming took 3 bases from V and 6 from J; bases not matched to a gene: 11. CDR3 coding DNA: TGTGCCAGCAGCGCCGGTATAGGGCGGGGGGGCGATACGCAGTATTTT. It translates to CASSAGIGRGGDTQYF.

The count of this clone is one. The chain carries TRBV7-2 and TRBJ1-1, with D possibly TRBD1 on 6 matching bases. The CDR3 covers 14 residues. Germline V gives CDR1 SGHTA, CDR2 FQGNSA. V was cut by 1 base and J by 10 bases, with 16 bases left in between. CDR3 in amino acids: CASSLGTGPVTAFF. The DNA of the CDR3 is TGTGCCAGCAGCTTAGGAACAGGGCCGGTTACAGCTTTCTTT.

J is TRBJ1-5 and V is TRBV19; TRBD1 matches at 9 bases. Unmatched junction bases numbered 8, after V lost 8 bases and J lost 3 bases. The CDR3 runs to 15 residues. Germline V gene sequence: CDR1 LNHDA, CDR2 SQIVND (reference sequence). The CDR3 reads CASYPGQGYNQPQHF. CDR3 nucleotides: TGTGCCAGTTATCCGGGACAGGGATACAATCAGCCCCAGCATTTT.

The chain uses TRBV13 and TRBJ2-3; 9 bases match TRBD1. The CDR3 is made up of 16 amino acids. The V and J ends lost 5 bases and 0 bases, in that order; junction bases with no gene match: 6. Germline-derived CDR1 and CDR2 are PRHDT and FYEKMQ (reference sequence). CDR3 coding DNA: TGTGCCAGCAGCCAACAGGGGGCTGGAAGCACAGATACGCAGTATTTT. Residues: CASSQQGAGSTDTQYF.

J is TRBJ2-7 and V is TRBV6-6; TRBD2 matches 11 bases. Per germline, CDR1 MNHNY and CDR2 SVGAGI (reference sequence). The CDR3 has 16 residues. V lost 4 bases to trimming and J lost 2 bases; unmatched junction nucleotides: 7. CDR3 loop: CASSSPSGGSTYEQYF. CDR3 DNA sequence: TGTGCCAGCAGTTCTCCTAGCGGGGGGTCTACCTACGAGCAGTACTTC.

The chain employs TRBV4-1 and TRBJ1-1; TRBD1 might be the D (6 bases). CDR1 and CDR2 from the germline V gene are MGHRA and YSYEKL. The CDR3 covers 18 residues. V lost 1 base to trimming and J lost 4 bases, with 22 bases between them. The CDR3 coding sequence is TGCGCCAGCAGCCAAGCACCTGGCGTTTCCGGCAGGGGCACTGAAGCTTTCTTT. Protein: CASSQAPGVSGRGTEAFF.

This chain joins TRBV7-6 and TRBJ2-3; 9 nucleotides align to TRBD1. The germline V gene encodes CDR1 SGHVS and CDR2 FNYEAQ. V was clipped by 5 bases and J by 0 bases; unmatched bases: 12. The CDR3 sequence is 18 residues long. The CDR3 loop reads CASSPRDRALLSTDTQYF. DNA for the CDR3: TGTGCCAGCAGCCCCCGGGACAGGGCCCTCCTGAGCACAGATACGCAGTATTTT. The variable domain in full, with the rest retrieved from reference TRBV7-6 and TRBJ2-3, is GAGVSQSPRYKVTKRGQDVALRCDPISGHVSLYWYRQALGQGPEFLTYFNYEAQQDKSGLPNDRFSAERPEGSISTLTIQRTEQRDSAMYRCASSPRDRALLSTDTQYFGPGTRLTVL.

In this sample, this clone turned up a few times. This sequence joins TRBV9 and TRBJ2-7; D is possibly TRBD2 (5 bases). The CDR3 spans 13 residues. Germline-derived CDR1 and CDR2 are SGDLS and YYNGEE. Trimming shortened V by 4 bases and J by 0 bases, and 8 bases separated the two germline ends. CDR3 in DNA: TGTGCCAGCAGCCGAGGGAACTCCTACGAGCAGTACTTC. This translates into CASSRGNSYEQYF. Using reference TRBV9 and TRBJ2-7 for the parts outside the CDR3, the full variable domain is DSGVTQTPKHLITATGQRVTLRCSPRSGDLSVYWYQQSLDQGLQFLIQYYNGEERAKGNILERFSAQQFPDLHSELNLSSLELGDSALYFCASSRGNSYEQYFGPGTRLTVT.

This clone is a singleton in its sample. The V call is TRBV18, the J call TRBJ2-5; 10 bases map to TRBD1. The CDR3 extends over 14 amino acids. V gave up 8 bases and J gave up 3 bases; unmatched junction bases: 6. Germline V gives CDR1 KGHSH, CDR2 LQKENI. For the CDR3, the DNA is TGTGCCAGCAAGACCGGGACAGGGGAAGAGACCCAGTACTTC. It codes for CASKTGTGEETQYF.